The 29 T cell receptor beta chains given below trace back to one sample, sequenced in a study of CD8 T cells in ankylosing spondylitis. TCRdb re-analysed the 5' RACE reads in MiXCR, keeping a single row per CDR3 protein. The table lists a few hundred thousand distinct CDR3 sequences, more than 9% of them singletons. The sequenced sample was blood, either unsorted or a sorted T cell fraction (not recorded which). These TCRs come from a male donor with ankylosing spondylitis or in good health (not recorded which).

This clonotype was recorded only once. CDR3 bases: TGTGCCAGTAGCACCCGGACCGCTGAAGCTTTCTTT. Protein sequence: CASSTRTAEAFF. The V call is TRBV19, the J call TRBJ1-1; D is unclear. Trimming took 6 bases from V and 6 from J, leaving 11 bases between them. The CDR3 has 12 residues. Per germline, CDR1 LNHDA and CDR2 SQIVND (reference sequence).

The gene calls are TRBV6-2 or TRBV6-3 and TRBJ2-1, with TRBD2 matching over 9 bases. The CDR3 is made up of 14 amino acids. V gave up 7 bases and J gave up 4 bases; unmatched junction bases: 5. Germline CDR1 MNHEY, CDR2 SVGEGT. CDR3 loop: CASNGGGEYNEQFF. As DNA, the CDR3 is TGTGCCAGCAACGGCGGGGGGGAATACAATGAGCAGTTCTTC.

V gene TRBV7-3 combines with J gene TRBJ2-1; 12 positions agree with TRBD2. The CDR3 contains 15 residues. V lost 4 bases and J lost 9; bases outside the gene matches: 7. The V gene's germline CDR1 is SGHTA and CDR2 FQGTGA. For the CDR3, the DNA is TGTGCCAGCAGCTCCTCTAGCGGGGGGGGTTTTGAGCAGTTCTTC. Protein: CASSSSSGGGFEQFF.

This clonotype was detected many times. The V and J genes are TRBV2 and TRBJ2-7, with 11 bases lining up with TRBD1. This CDR3 has 16 amino acids. Germline trimming cut 4 bases from V and 4 bases from J; bases unmatched to any gene: 9. Germline V gene lookup returns CDR1 SNHLY and CDR2 FYNNEI. The CDR3 DNA follows: TGTGCCAGCAGTGGAGCGTTAGGACAGGGGGCTTACGAGCAGTACTTC. Its protein is CASSGALGQGAYEQYF.

This clonotype has more than one count but fewer than ten. The chain has TRBV18 and TRBJ1-1, with 10 bases lining up with TRBD1. The V segment lost 3 bases and the J segment 3 bases; nucleotides outside the gene matches: 4. The CDR3 length is 15 residues. CDR1 is KGHSH, CDR2 LQKENI, per germline. CDR3 nucleotides: TGTGCCAGCTCACCCGGGACAGGGGCTGACACTGAAGCTTTCTTT. This codes for CASSPGTGADTEAFF. The full variable domain, completed using reference TRBV18 and TRBJ1-1, is NAGVMQNPRHLVRRRGQEARLRCSPMKGHSHVYWYRQLPEEGLKFMVYLQKENIIDESGMPKERFSAEFPKEGPSILRIQQVVRGDSAAYFCASSPGTGADTEAFFGQGTRLTVV.

The rearrangement joins TRBV3-1 to TRBJ2-3, with D uncertain. The ends were cut back, 4 bases at V and 7 bases at J, with 21 bases in the middle. CDR1 is LGHDT, CDR2 YNNKEL, per germline (reference sequence). This CDR3 has 16 amino acids. The CDR3: CASSPLIPSAGHTQYF. The CDR3 DNA sequence: TGTGCCAGCAGCCCCCTTATCCCCAGCGCCGGACATACGCAGTATTTT.

The table lists this clonotype with a few counts. This chain links TRBV20-1 with TRBJ2-7; D possibly matches TRBD1 or TRBD2 (5 bases each). The CDR3 consists of 14 residues. Germline CDR1 is DFQATT and CDR2 is SNEGSKA (reference sequence). Trimming took 5 bases from V and 7 from J, leaving 21 bases between them. CDR3 region: CSAPWETATGEQYF. Written as DNA, the CDR3 is TGCAGTGCTCCCTGGGAGACAGCAACGGGAGAGCAGTACTTC.

This clonotype was seen repeatedly, ten times or more. V is TRBV7-2 and J is TRBJ2-3, with D perhaps TRBD2 (6 bases). The V end lost 1 base, the J end lost 1 base, and 9 bases lay between the germline ends. CDR3 length equals 15 residues. In germline, CDR1 is SGHTA, CDR2 FQGNSA. CDR3 DNA: TGTGCCAGCAGCTTAGAGGCTAGCGGCACAGATACGCAGTATTTT. It is translated as CASSLEASGTDTQYF.

In its sample, this clonotype was seen a few times. The rearrangement uses TRBV3-1 and TRBJ2-7; weak D call: TRBD1 (5 bases). With 0 bases removed from V and 0 bases from J, the gap between germline ends came to 15 bases. CDR1 is LGHDT and CDR2 is YNNKEL in the germline V gene (reference sequence). The CDR3 is 17 amino acids. In DNA, the CDR3 is TGTGCCAGCAGCCAAGATTTTCGGCAGGGAAGCTCCTACGAGCAGTACTTC. Translating gives CASSQDFRQGSSYEQYF.

This clonotype was seen at least ten times. The chain links TRBV4-2 to TRBJ2-3; TRBD2 agrees at 10 bases. The CDR3 covers 16 residues. The germline gives CDR1 LGHNA, CDR2 YNFKEQ. Trimming at V came to 4 bases and at J to 1 base, leaving 5 bases not matched to a gene. CDR3 in amino acids: CASSPLAGGGTDTQYF. The CDR3 DNA reads TGTGCCAGCAGCCCGTTAGCGGGGGGAGGCACAGATACGCAGTATTTT.

The J gene is TRBJ2-7, the V gene TRBV6-4, with TRBD1 identical over 10 bases. This CDR3 comprises 15 residues. CDR1 is MRHNA and CDR2 is SNTAGT in the germline V gene. The J segment lost 0 bases and the V segment lost 4 bases, leaving 3 bases of the junction unmatched. The chain's CDR3 is CASSGGQGFSYEQYF. The DNA of the CDR3 is TGTGCCAGCAGTGGGGGACAGGGGTTCTCCTACGAGCAGTACTTC.

The chain combines TRBV6-4 with TRBJ1-1; maybe TRBD1 (5 bases). There are 14 residues in the CDR3. Germline V gene data show CDR1 as MRHNA and CDR2 as SNTAGT. V lost 0 bases and J lost 1, with 6 bases in between. CDR3 sequence reads: CASSDSGGNTEAFF. Written as DNA, the CDR3 is TGTGCCAGCAGTGACTCTGGGGGGAACACTGAAGCTTTCTTT.

At least ten counts were recorded for this clonotype. The chain combines TRBV7-2 with TRBJ2-5, with 8 positions matching TRBD2. The germline V gene encodes CDR1 SGHTA and CDR2 FQGNSA. This CDR3 spans 15 amino acids. The V gene end was trimmed by 1 base and the J gene end by 2 bases; junction bases not matched to a gene: 3. This CDR3 reads CASSLVAGPQETQYF. For the CDR3, the DNA is TGTGCCAGCAGCTTAGTAGCGGGGCCGCAAGAGACCCAGTACTTC.

V usage is TRBV2 and J usage is TRBJ2-2, with 10 bases aligning to TRBD1. The CDR3 consists of 15 residues. Trimming took 4 bases from V and 4 from J; bases not matched to a gene: 3. Germline CDR1 and CDR2: SNHLY and FYNNEI. The CDR3 region is CASSVGTGVTGELFF. The DNA of the CDR3 is TGTGCCAGCAGTGTCGGGACAGGGGTCACCGGGGAGCTGTTTTTT.

The chain joins TRBV6-2 or TRBV6-3 to TRBJ2-3; perhaps D is TRBD1 or TRBD2 (5 bases each). V was shortened by 8 bases and J by 2 bases, with 11 bases between the two germline ends. The CDR3 runs 13 residues. Germline V lookup: CDR1 MNHEY, CDR2 SVGEGT. CDR3 nucleotides: TGTGCCAGCCCCGGGACGGACACAGATACGCAGTATTTT. Its translation is CASPGTDTDTQYF.

This clonotype was detected many times. The chain carries TRBV20-1 and TRBJ2-3; 9 bases map to TRBD2. Germline V CDR1 and CDR2: DFQATT, SNEGSKA (reference sequence). The CDR3 sequence is 17 residues long. Germline trimming cut 3 bases from V and 1 base from J; bases unmatched to any gene: 11. CDR3 amino acids: CSARSPSSSGGTDTQYF. Here the CDR3 DNA reads TGCAGTGCTAGGTCCCCCTCTTCTAGCGGGGGCACAGATACGCAGTATTTT.

This clonotype was seen a few times. V usage is TRBV5-1 and J usage is TRBJ2-2, with 7 bases that match TRBD1. This CDR3 spans 16 amino acids. Germline assignment: CDR1 SGHRS and CDR2 YFSETQ. With 2 bases clipped from V and 4 bases from J, the junction kept 8 bases outside the gene matches. CDR3 sequence: CASSLTDRASTGELFF. The CDR3, as DNA: TGCGCCAGCAGCTTAACCGACAGGGCGAGCACCGGGGAGCTGTTTTTT. The entire variable domain, with the rest obtained from reference TRBV5-1 and TRBJ2-2, is as follows: KAGVTQTPRYLIKTRGQQVTLSCSPISGHRSVSWYQQTPGQGLQFLFEYFSETQRNKGNFPGRFSGRQFSNSRSEMNVSTLELGDSALYLCASSLTDRASTGELFFGEGSRLTVL.

A remark on this clonotype: Being one base from a much bigger clone, this may be a read error. The rearrangement joins TRBV6-1 to TRBJ2-5; no firm D call. Germline V CDR1 and CDR2: MNHNS, SASEGT. The CDR3 loop spans 11 amino acids. The CDR3 DNA follows: TGTGCCAGCGGTGACCTGGAGACCCAGTACTTC. Translating gives CASGDLETQYF.

This clonotype was recorded at least ten times. The gene calls are TRBV2 and TRBJ2-7, with 10 bases that match TRBD1. From germline, CDR1 is SNHLY and CDR2 FYNNEI. The length of the CDR3 is 14 residues. V shed 4 bases, J shed 5 bases, and the junction held 5 bases outside the gene matches. The CDR3 protein is CASSGQGAINEQYF. In DNA form, the CDR3 reads TGTGCCAGCAGTGGACAGGGGGCGATCAACGAGCAGTACTTC. Full variable domain (remainder filled in from reference TRBV2 and TRBJ2-7): EPEVTQTPSHQVTQMGQEVILRCVPISNHLYFYWYRQILGQKVEFLVSFYNNEISEKSEIFDDQFSVERPDGSNFTLKIRSTKLEDSAMYFCASSGQGAINEQYFGPGTRLTVT.

This clonotype has a handful of counts. The rearrangement uses TRBV5-3 and TRBJ1-6; TRBD1 might be the D (6 bases). TRBV5-3 is an ORF, with its function uncertain. The V end lost 3 bases, the J end lost 17 bases, and 18 bases lay between the germline ends. This CDR3 has 13 residues. The CDR3 loop reads CARSYRNSGTIHF. In nucleotides, the CDR3 is TGTGCCAGAAGCTATAGAAATTCCGGGACAATCCACTTT.

Many counts were recorded for this clonotype. The chain is built from TRBV5-1 and TRBJ1-1; 9 bases map to TRBD1. This CDR3 region has 15 residues. The trim removed 4 bases at V and 5 bases at J, leaving 9 bases unmatched. The germline V gene encodes CDR1 SGHRS and CDR2 YFSETQ. This chain's CDR3 is CASSPRTGAGTEAFF. CDR3 DNA: TGCGCCAGCAGCCCGCGGACAGGGGCGGGTACTGAAGCTTTCTTT.

This clonotype has more than one count but fewer than ten. The chain uses TRBV29-1 and TRBJ1-2, with TRBD1 identical over 11 bases. CDR1 and CDR2 (germline): SQVTM, ANQGSEA. The CDR3 totals 16 residues. Germline trimming cut 8 bases from V and 7 bases from J; bases unmatched to any gene: 18. CDR3 DNA sequence: TGCAGCACCACCCATCACCTGGGACAGGGGGAAACTGGCTACACCTTC. This encodes CSTTHHLGQGETGYTF.

This clonotype was seen only a few times. The chain couples TRBV7-2 to TRBJ2-2; a weak D match, TRBD1 (6 bases). From germline, CDR1 is SGHTA and CDR2 FQGNSA. Trimming took off 4 bases at V and 10 bases at J, with 25 bases between the two ends. This CDR3 has 17 amino acids. CDR3 coding DNA: TGTGCCAGCAGCTCCGTAGGGGGACGGAGTTCAGCCGAGGAGCTGTTTTTT. This gives the protein CASSSVGGRSSAEELFF.

This clonotype showed up many times. The rearrangement uses TRBV20-1 and TRBJ2-3; TRBD1 matches 8 bases. This CDR3 is 15 amino acids long. Germline V gene sequence: CDR1 DFQATT, CDR2 SNEGSKA (reference sequence). The V gene end was trimmed by 3 bases and the J gene end by 5 bases; junction bases not matched to a gene: 10. The CDR3 loop reads CSASPGQGAIDTQYF. In nucleotides, the CDR3 is TGCAGTGCTAGCCCCGGGCAGGGGGCTATAGATACGCAGTATTTT.

V is TRBV30 and J is TRBJ2-1; 9 nucleotides line up with TRBD1. Losses at the gene ends were 0 bases for V and 9 bases for J; bases not matched to a gene: 15. Germline loops: CDR1 GTSNPN, CDR2 SVGIG (reference sequence). This CDR3 is 17 amino acids long. For the CDR3, the DNA is TGTGCCTGGAGTGTAGGGACACTAAACAGGGGGCATGGTGAGCAGTTCTTC. This sequence encodes CAWSVGTLNRGHGEQFF.

CDR3 sequence: CASSPWESETQYF. The DNA for the CDR3 is TGCGCCAGCAGCCCCTGGGAGAGTGAGACCCAGTACTTC. The J gene is TRBJ2-5, the V gene TRBV4-1; the D gene is possibly TRBD2 (5 bases). The CDR3 contains 13 residues. The V and J ends lost 4 bases and 5 bases respectively, with 11 bases between them. Germline assignment: CDR1 MGHRA and CDR2 YSYEKL.

The chain joins TRBV5-1 to TRBJ2-1; 12 bases fit TRBD2. With 0 bases clipped from V and 4 bases from J, the junction kept 8 bases outside the gene matches. The length of the CDR3 is 18 residues. CDR1 and CDR2 from the germline V gene are SGHRS and YFSETQ. CDR3 bases: TGCGCCAGCAGCTTGGCCCCCCTAGCGGGGGGGGCGTACAATGAGCAGTTCTTC. Translation gives CASSLAPLAGGAYNEQFF.

V is TRBV6-1 and J is TRBJ1-5; 10 positions match TRBD1. The J segment lost 0 bases and the V segment lost 5 bases, leaving 4 bases of the junction unmatched. The CDR3 consists of 16 residues. Germline CDR1 is MNHNS and CDR2 is SASEGT. The chain's CDR3 is CASSPGQGYSNQPQHF. The CDR3, as DNA: TGTGCCAGCAGTCCGGGACAGGGGTATAGCAATCAGCCCCAGCATTTT.

This clonotype was observed at least ten times. This sequence joins TRBV5-1 and TRBJ1-2; D remains ambiguous. CDR1 is SGHRS, CDR2 YFSETQ, per germline. There are 13 residues in the CDR3. With 3 bases removed from V and 3 bases from J, the gap between germline ends came to 9 bases. This CDR3 reads CASSSGQDYGYTF. The DNA for the CDR3 is TGCGCCAGCAGCTCCGGGCAGGACTATGGCTACACCTTC.